The clone carrying this T cell receptor beta chain was counted many times. Documented time point: newly diagnosed GD, antithyroid drugs for less than 3 months. The authors made the TCR library using RNA they extracted from PBMCs. The data derive from a study of regulatory T cells in long-lasting Graves disease. Sequencing libraries for TCR beta were prepared with iRepertoire HTBI primers and Arm-PCR of CDR3 regions. TCRdb independently ran MiXCR on the multiplex PCR reads; one entry per CDR3 protein. The sample lists roughly 500,000 distinct CDR3 sequences; roughly 12% were seen once. The junction had 15 bases not matched to a gene; V was cut back by 5 bases and J by 6 bases. Germline V gives CDR1 SEHNR, CDR2 FQNEAQ (reference sequence). The CDR3 has 17 amino acids. The same data also contributed to another study, on T cells in Graves' hyperthyroidism and ophthalmopathy.

The source is a man in his thirties or forties with Graves disease. This sequence joins TRBV7-9 and TRBJ2-7; 11 bases match TRBD1. Sequences were derived from peripheral blood mononuclear cells (PBMCs), sampled at new diagnosis, from a patient treated with antithyroid drugs. The CDR3 is CASSRGVGPGQGVEQYF. CDR3 DNA: TGTGCCAGCAGCAGAGGCGTGGGTCCGGGACAGGGGGTCGAGCAGTACTTC. The full variable domain, its missing parts supplied by reference TRBV7-9 and TRBJ2-7, is DTGVSQNPRHKITKRGQNVTFRCDPISEHNRLYWYRQTLGQGPEFLTYFQNEAQLEKSRLLSDRFSAERPKGSFSTLEIQRTEQGDSAMYLCASSRGVGPGQGVEQYFGPGTRLTVT.